Shown below are 5 T cell receptor beta chains from a single sample sequenced in a study of blood T cell repertoires in COVID-19. Produced via immunoSEQ multiplex PCR; TCRdb's table is partial and in-frame only. Of about 330,000 clones listed, roughly 88% are singletons. Sequenced: PBMCs or T cells enriched from blood (not recorded which). These receptors all come from a young man who had recovered from COVID-19.

The genes are TRBV27 and TRBJ2-2; 8 bases are a match to TRBD1. CDR1 and CDR2 (germline): MNHEY, SMNVEV (reference sequence). CDR3 length equals 15 residues. Trimming cost V 6 bases and J 7 bases; bases outside gene matches: 10. Written as DNA, the CDR3 is TGTGCCAGCAGAATCACAGGGGGGAGTGGCGGGGAGCTGTTTTTT. Its protein product is CASRITGGSGGELFF.

This clone came up once. The V and J genes are TRBV2 and TRBJ2-1; a possible D gene is TRBD2 (6 bases). The CDR3 extends over 16 amino acids. V lost 6 bases and J 6 bases, leaving 21 bases between the germline ends. The germline CDR1 and CDR2 sequences are SNHLY and FYNNEI. The CDR3 DNA is TGTGCCAGCAGCATACTAGCTTCCCCTTCGGGCAATGAGCAGTTCTTC. Protein product: CASSILASPSGNEQFF.

The chain carries TRBV15 and TRBJ1-2; the D is unclear. The CDR3 totals 17 residues. Trimming removed 0 bases from V and 1 base from J, with 15 bases in between. In germline, CDR1 is LNHNV, CDR2 YYDKDF (reference sequence). The DNA for the CDR3 is TGTGCCACCAGCAGAGATTACGTGCCGGTGATTAACTATGGCTACACCTTC. Translation: CATSRDYVPVINYGYTF.

V gene TRBV28 combines with J gene TRBJ1-2, with D perhaps TRBD1 (5 bases). This CDR3 comprises 13 residues. Germline V gene data show CDR1 as MDHEN and CDR2 as SYDVKM. Trimming removed 1 base from V and 6 bases from J, with 9 bases in between. The CDR3 DNA is TGTGCCAGCAGTTTATCCCCAGGGAATGGCTACACCTTC. Protein product: CASSLSPGNGYTF.

The V gene is TRBV5-1, the J gene TRBJ2-5; 9 nucleotides line up with TRBD2. V lost 4 bases to trimming and J lost 5 bases; unmatched junction nucleotides: 3. CDR1 is SGHRS and CDR2 is YFSETQ in the germline V gene. This CDR3 is built from 13 residues. The CDR3 DNA follows: TGCGCCAGCAGCGCCAGCGGGGGGGAGACCCAGTACTTC. It yields the protein CASSASGGETQYF.